The T cell receptor beta chain described here comes from a study of cytomegalovirus exposure and HLA in healthy donors. PCR amplification relied on 60 Vbeta primers (plus 13 Jbeta primers). Some clones are missing from TCRdb's copy, which holds only in-frame ones; the method was immunoSEQ multiplex PCR. The table has around 130,000 clones, roughly 70% seen once; the top ten hold 2.9%. The V end was cut by 6 bases, the J end by 4 bases, with 9 bases between. There are 12 residues in the CDR3. Per the germline V gene, CDR1 is SGHNT and CDR2 is YENEEA. A note on this clone: Antigen unknown.

General study findings and limits: Common viral pathogens were later found to be apparently linked to several of the most significant clusters.

Sequenced sample: PBMCs. The V call is TRBV11-3, the J call TRBJ1-1; D perhaps matches TRBD1 (6 bases). This sequence originates from a woman aged 40 to 50 in good health and CMV-seropositive. The DNA of the CDR3 is TGTGCCAGCAGTCAAGGGGGCACTGAAGCTTTCTTT. This encodes CASSQGGTEAFF.